This T cell receptor beta chain was obtained from a study of OX40 agonist ivuxolimab in advanced cancers. Study-wide findings and caveats: Certain nonresponders likewise exhibited a low normalized T-cell clonal expansion. Doses of 0.1 to 3.0 mg/kg were accompanied by clonal expansion of CD4+ and CD8+ blood T cells by week 6.

In regard to this clone: The antigen remains undetermined.

Assay: immunoSEQ multiplex PCR; the TCRdb copy retains only in-frame clones and omits some. Among some 27,000 clones listed, roughly 85% were seen once. The CDR3 loop spans 13 amino acids. Germline lookup yields CDR1 MNHNY and CDR2 SVGAGI (reference sequence). Trimming removed 3 bases at V and 5 bases at J, with 11 bases between. This sequence was found in an adult with an advanced solid tumor such as melanoma, head and neck, liver or kidney cancer. The chain couples TRBV6-6 to TRBJ2-7, with D unclear. Source: CD4+ or CD8+ T cells sorted from blood, taken in a trial of the OX40 agonist ivuxolimab. The CDR3 sequence is CASSYGPLDEQYF. DNA for the CDR3: TGTGCCAGCAGTTATGGGCCTTTGGACGAGCAGTACTTC.